The rows below give T cell receptor beta chains drawn from one sample of a study of blood T cell repertoires in COVID-19. Produced via immunoSEQ multiplex PCR; TCRdb's table is partial and in-frame only. The table has roughly 200,000 clones, around nine tenths seen once. Sequenced input: peripheral blood. The receptor set was obtained from a man aged 18 to 29 with active or convalescent COVID-19. Each CDR3 is given with its conserved first and last residue. D genes are given only for firm matches. Only some rows state a clone size, as once, few, many or a class for expanded clones.

D	size	J	V	DNA	CDR3
.	.	TRBJ1-5	TRBV6-2/TRBV6-3	TGTGCCAGCAGCCCCGGACAGATCAATCAGCCCCAGCATTTT	CASSPGQINQPQHF
.	.	TRBJ1-2	TRBV6-1	TGTGCCAGCAGTGCGTTTTTCGGACAGTCAAAAAACTATGGCTACACCTTC	CASSAFFGQSKNYGYTF
.	.	TRBJ2-3	TRBV9	TGTGCCAGCAGCGTAGACGTAGCCGATACGCAGTATTTT	CASSVDVADTQYF
.	.	TRBJ2-3	TRBV25-1	TGTGCCAGCAGTGCGGGGGCAGATACGCAGTATTTT	CASSAGADTQYF
.	.	TRBJ2-3	TRBV27	TGTGCCAGCAGGAGGTACATCGCAGATACGCAGTATTTT	CASRRYIADTQYF
.	.	TRBJ1-2	TRBV19	TGTGCCAGTAGTATAGTTGGGACAACTACTAACTATGGCTACACCTTC	CASSIVGTTTNYGYTF
.	.	TRBJ2-2	TRBV28	TGTGCCAGCAGTTCATTGAACACCGGGGAGCTGTTTTTT	CASSSLNTGELFF
.	.	TRBJ2-1	TRBV19	TGTGCCAGTAGTATTATTCGCAATGAGCAGTTCTTC	CASSIIRNEQFF
.	.	TRBJ1-4	TRBV2	TGTGCCAGCACCACACAACGGGGGAATGAAAAACTGTTTTTT	CASTTQRGNEKLFF
TRBD1	.	TRBJ1-1	TRBV3-1/TRBV3-2	TGTGCCAGCAGCCGGTTAGTTGGGACAGGGAACACTGAAGCTTTCTTT	CASSRLVGTGNTEAFF
.	.	TRBJ1-1	TRBV6-4	TGTGCCAGCAGTGCCGGACAGAACACTGAAGCTTTCTTT	CASSAGQNTEAFF
.	.	TRBJ1-3	TRBV18	TGTGCCAGCTCACCAGGACAGATAAGCTCTGGAAACACCATATATTTT	CASSPGQISSGNTIYF
TRBD1	.	TRBJ2-2	TRBV7-2	TGTGCCAGCAGCACCAACAGGGGTGGGACCGGGGAGCTGTTTTTT	CASSTNRGGTGELFF
.	few	TRBJ1-6	TRBV19	TGTGCCAGTAGTAAACCTCTCAGTAGGAGCTCCTATAATTCACCCCTCCACTTT	CASSKPLSRSSYNSPLHF
.	few	TRBJ2-1	TRBV4-1	TGCGCCAGCAGCCATAACAAGGGACCACAGGGTGAGCAGTTCTTC	CASSHNKGPQGEQFF
.	few	TRBJ1-2	TRBV19	TGTGCCAGTAGTATATTTTCGGAGTATGGCTACACCTTC	CASSIFSEYGYTF
TRBD1	.	TRBJ1-2	TRBV3-1/TRBV3-2	TGTGCCAGCAGCCCCGACAGGGTGGGCTATGGCTACACCTTC	CASSPDRVGYGYTF
.	.	TRBJ2-1	TRBV30	TGTGCCTGGAGCGTCGGGAGATGGAATGAGCAGTTCTTC	CAWSVGRWNEQFF
TRBD1	.	TRBJ1-5	TRBV19	TGTGCCAGTAGTATCTCCGGGACAGGGGGCAATCAGCCCCAGCATTTT	CASSISGTGGNQPQHF